The 27 T cell receptor beta chains given below trace back to one sample, sequenced in a study of T cell changes during pregnancy in multiple sclerosis. Sequencing was performed with immunoSEQ multiplex PCR; in TCRdb, only in-frame clones are kept and a portion is missing. This table has about 87,000 clones, around 93% appearing once. The sample in question was peripheral blood, obtained in the third trimester of pregnancy. The source is a female donor in good health, enrolled as a control in a pregnancy study.

The chain combines TRBV7-7 with TRBJ1-4, with D tentatively TRBD1 (5 bases). The germline V gene has CDR1 SSHAT and CDR2 FNYEAQ (reference sequence). V shed 1 base and J shed 8 bases, with 14 bases lying between them. The CDR3 covers 15 residues. CDR3 loop: CASSLGGGGGEKLFF. CDR3 nucleotide sequence: TGTGCCAGCAGCTTAGGAGGCGGGGGTGGCGAAAAACTGTTTTTT.

This clone was found once. The rearrangement links TRBV5-4 to TRBJ1-1, with 7 bases lining up with TRBD1. The CDR3 extends over 11 amino acids. V lost 5 bases, J lost 8 bases, and 3 bases stayed unmatched. The germline V gene encodes CDR1 SGHNT and CDR2 YYREEE (reference sequence). In nucleotides, the CDR3 is TGTGCCAGCAGACGGGACAGAGAAGCTTTCTTT. Translation gives CASRRDREAFF.

The rearrangement links TRBV2 to TRBJ1-3; 9 bases align to TRBD1. The CDR3 sequence is 16 residues long. The germline V gene encodes CDR1 SNHLY and CDR2 FYNNEI. J lost 0 bases, V lost 7 bases, and 7 bases had no gene match. Here the CDR3 reads CASTRDRATSGNTIYF. CDR3 nucleotides: TGTGCCAGCACCCGGGACAGGGCCACCTCTGGAAACACCATATATTTT. The variable domain in full, with the rest retrieved from reference TRBV2 and TRBJ1-3, is EPEVTQTPSHQVTQMGQEVILRCVPISNHLYFYWYRQILGQKVEFLVSFYNNEISEKSEIFDDQFSVERPDGSNFTLKIRSTKLEDSAMYFCASTRDRATSGNTIYFGEGSWLTVV.

The chain's CDR3 is CASSLHDSARSYEQYF. The CDR3 bases are TGCGCCAGCAGCTTACACGACTCAGCGAGATCCTACGAGCAGTACTTC. The chain uses TRBV4-1 and TRBJ2-7; D gene ambiguous. The V gene's germline CDR1 is MGHRA and CDR2 YSYEKL. V gave up 5 bases and J gave up 1 base, with 18 bases separating them. The CDR3 totals 16 residues.

The gene calls are TRBV11-3 and TRBJ1-2, with TRBD1 as a possible D gene (6 bases). The CDR3 covers 12 residues. Deletions cut 2 bases from V and 13 bases from J, with 14 bases between. Germline-derived CDR1 and CDR2 are SGHNT and YENEEA. Here the CDR3 DNA reads TGTGCCAGCAGCTTAAGCGGGGGGCTACGCACCTTC. It codes for CASSLSGGLRTF. Using reference TRBV11-3 and TRBJ1-2 for the parts outside the CDR3, the full variable domain is EAGVVQSPRYKIIEKKQPVAFWCNPISGHNTLYWYLQNLGQGPELLIRYENEEAVDDSQLPKDRFSAERLKGVDSTLKIQPAELGDSAVYLCASSLSGGLRTFGSGTRLTVV.

The chain joins TRBV7-6 to TRBJ1-6; TRBD1 agrees at 8 bases. The CDR3 spans 15 residues. CDR1 and CDR2 from the germline V gene are SGHVS and FNYEAQ. With 6 bases clipped from V and 8 bases from J, the junction kept 9 bases outside the gene matches. For the CDR3, the DNA is TGTGCCAGCAGTCCACGGACAGGGCGAGATTCACCCCTCCACTTT. Translating it yields CASSPRTGRDSPLHF.

The V call is TRBV5-4, the J call TRBJ2-7; a weak D match, TRBD1 (5 bases). Trimming removed 1 base at V and 7 bases at J, with 21 bases between. CDR3 size: 16 residues. Germline assignment: CDR1 SGHNT and CDR2 YYREEE (reference sequence). The CDR3 here is CASSLSAGIPPEEQYF. The CDR3 nucleotides are TGTGCCAGCAGCTTGTCCGCAGGGATCCCTCCTGAAGAGCAGTACTTC.

The count of this clone is one. The chain carries TRBV27 and TRBJ2-3; TRBD2 matches 9 bases. Trimming took 2 bases from V and 0 from J; bases not matched to a gene: 9. The CDR3 sequence is 18 residues long. Germline CDR1 MNHEY, CDR2 SMNVEV (reference sequence). This CDR3 is CASSLMMAGGPSTDTQYF. As DNA, the CDR3 is TGTGCCAGCAGTTTAATGATGGCGGGAGGGCCCAGCACAGATACGCAGTATTTT.

The chain couples TRBV27 to TRBJ2-7; 8 bases are a match to TRBD1. The CDR3 is 12 amino acids. CDR1 is MNHEY and CDR2 is SMNVEV in the germline V gene (reference sequence). V gave up 6 bases and J gave up 3 bases; unmatched junction bases: 1. CDR3 DNA: TGTGCCAGCAGACAGGGGGACTACGAGCAGTACTTC. Protein sequence: CASRQGDYEQYF.

The chain has TRBV29-1 and TRBJ1-1; the D gene is possibly TRBD1 (6 bases). Per germline, CDR1 SQVTM and CDR2 ANQGSEA. The CDR3 length is 14 residues. Trimming left V 1 base short and J 0 bases short, with 9 bases between. This CDR3 reads CSVEGTDMNTEAFF. CDR3 coding DNA: TGCAGCGTTGAAGGGACAGACATGAACACTGAAGCTTTCTTT.

The rearrangement joins TRBV29-1 to TRBJ2-1; possible D gene TRBD2, 6 bases. This CDR3 spans 14 amino acids. Germline V gives CDR1 SQVTM, CDR2 ANQGSEA. Trimming removed 5 bases from V and 0 bases from J, with 11 bases in between. For the CDR3, the DNA is TGCAGCGTTAGCGGGTCTAGCTCCTACAATGAGCAGTTCTTC. This sequence encodes CSVSGSSSYNEQFF.

This chain uses TRBV19 with TRBJ2-1; TRBD2 matches 7 bases. CDR1 is LNHDA, CDR2 SQIVND, per germline (reference sequence). J gave up 5 bases and V 4 bases, and 17 bases lay outside the gene matches. The CDR3 contains 18 residues. The CDR3 region is CASSTGRRDYERHNEQFF. The CDR3 DNA reads TGTGCCAGTAGTACGGGACGCCGGGACTACGAAAGACACAATGAGCAGTTCTTC.

J is TRBJ2-5 and V is TRBV7-2; 8 nucleotides match TRBD2. V was pared by 3 bases and J by 2 bases, with 5 bases of the junction left unmatched. Germline CDR1 reads SGHTA; CDR2 reads FQGNSA. The CDR3 extends over 15 amino acids. This CDR3 reads CASSFLSGMQETQYF. CDR3 nucleotides: TGTGCCAGCAGCTTTCTTAGCGGGATGCAAGAGACCCAGTACTTC.

CDR3 coding DNA: TGTGCCAGCAGCGAGGCAGGGGTCTACGAGCAGTACTTC. Amino acids: CASSEAGVYEQYF. V usage is TRBV7-9 and J usage is TRBJ2-7, with D maybe TRBD1 (6 bases). The CDR3 covers 13 residues. CDR1 SEHNR and CDR2 FQNEAQ come from the germline V gene (reference sequence). The V end was cut by 5 bases, the J end by 3 bases, with 11 bases between. The complete variable domain, with remaining parts taken from reference TRBV7-9 and TRBJ2-7, reads DTGVSQNPRHKITKRGQNVTFRCDPISEHNRLYWYRQTLGQGPEFLTYFQNEAQLEKSRLLSDRFSAERPKGSFSTLEIQRTEQGDSAMYLCASSEAGVYEQYFGPGTRLTVT.

V usage is TRBV9 and J usage is TRBJ1-4; the D gene is possibly TRBD1 (5 bases). Trimming removed 0 bases at V and 11 bases at J, with 11 bases between. This CDR3 region has 13 residues. Germline assignment: CDR1 SGDLS and CDR2 YYNGEE. The CDR3 sequence is CASSVGEGTKLFF. DNA for the CDR3: TGTGCCAGCAGCGTAGGGGAAGGGACTAAACTGTTTTTT.

V and J are TRBV15 and TRBJ1-2, with 9 bases identical to TRBD1. In germline, CDR1 is LNHNV, CDR2 YYDKDF (reference sequence). This CDR3 has 19 amino acids. V lost 0 bases and J lost 1; bases outside the gene matches: 12. The CDR3 sequence is CATSRDFSVMDRGNYGYTF. Here the CDR3 DNA reads TGTGCCACCAGCAGAGATTTTTCAGTCATGGACAGGGGTAACTATGGCTACACCTTC.

The chain couples TRBV27 to TRBJ2-7; tentative D call: TRBD1 (5 bases). The CDR3 contains 15 residues. In germline, CDR1 is MNHEY, CDR2 SMNVEV (reference sequence). V shed 2 bases and J shed 0 bases, with 11 bases lying between them. This CDR3 is CASSLVGLNSYEQYF. CDR3 coding DNA: TGTGCCAGCAGTTTAGTGGGGCTCAACTCCTACGAGCAGTACTTC.

In regard to this clone: The sample holds other DNA sequences that translate to the same CDR3. The chain recombines TRBV7-9 with TRBJ2-7, with a tentative D call TRBD1 (5 bases). Germline values: CDR1 SEHNR, CDR2 FQNEAQ (reference sequence). Trimming took off 2 bases at V and 4 bases at J, with 6 bases between the two ends. The CDR3 runs to 12 residues. The CDR3 loop reads CASSLQGYEQYF. CDR3 coding DNA: TGTGCCAGCAGCTTACAGGGATACGAGCAGTACTTC.

CDR3 loop: CASSPIDRVTGELFF. The CDR3 bases are TGTGCCAGCTCGCCGATAGACAGGGTAACCGGGGAGCTGTTTTTT. This chain connects TRBV19 to TRBJ2-2; 7 bases line up with TRBD1. V lost 9 bases to trimming and J lost 5 bases; unmatched junction nucleotides: 12. The CDR3 covers 15 residues. The germline CDR1 and CDR2 sequences are LNHDA and SQIVND (reference sequence).

V is TRBV7-2 and J is TRBJ2-5; D unclear. Germline-derived CDR1 and CDR2 are SGHTA and FQGNSA. V lost 7 bases, J lost 4 bases, and 13 bases lay in between. This CDR3 has 13 amino acids. DNA for the CDR3: TGTGCCAGCACCTCCTCGGTCGGAGAGACCCAGTACTTC. Its translation: CASTSSVGETQYF.

For this clone: The same CDR3 can be traced to other DNA sequences in this sample. The V gene is TRBV28, the J gene TRBJ2-5; possible D gene TRBD2, 6 bases. CDR1 is MDHEN and CDR2 is SYDVKM in the germline V gene. CDR3 length: 14 amino acids. Between the trimmed V and J ends, which lost 1 base and 5 bases, there was a span of 11 bases. Here the CDR3 DNA reads TGTGCCAGCAGTTTATCCGGGGGAGGTGAGACCCAGTACTTC. It specifies CASSLSGGGETQYF.

The chain recombines TRBV6-1 with TRBJ2-7, with D tentatively TRBD1 (6 bases). CDR1 is MNHNS and CDR2 is SASEGT in the germline V gene. CDR3 length: 15 amino acids. The germline V and J ends were trimmed by 6 bases and 0 bases, with 15 bases remaining between them. The DNA of the CDR3 is TGTGCCAGCAGGTGGGGGCCGGGAAGCTCCTACGAGCAGTACTTC. It yields the protein CASRWGPGSSYEQYF.

The chain recombines TRBV19 with TRBJ2-3; 13 positions agree with TRBD2. Germline CDR1 LNHDA, CDR2 SQIVND (reference sequence). The CDR3 sequence is 17 residues long. The V and J ends lost 3 bases and 3 bases, in that order; junction bases with no gene match: 6. CDR3 sequence (DNA): TGTGCCAGTAGTATCGAAGGGACTAGCGGGACGACAGATACGCAGTATTTT. Translating gives CASSIEGTSGTTDTQYF.

The chain combines TRBV5-6 with TRBJ1-1, with D maybe TRBD1 (5 bases). This CDR3 is 15 amino acids long. Trimming removed 4 bases from V and 1 base from J, with 14 bases in between. Germline-derived CDR1 and CDR2 are SGHDT and YYEEEE. CDR3 nucleotide sequence: TGTGCCAGCAGCCTGAGCCACAGGTCGAACACTGAAGCTTTCTTT. Amino acid sequence: CASSLSHRSNTEAFF.

Here the CDR3 DNA reads TGTGCCAGCAGCCCATTTAGCCCCGGACTAGCGGAGGAGGAGCAGTTCTTC. As protein: CASSPFSPGLAEEEQFF. The V call is TRBV28, the J call TRBJ2-1; 10 nucleotides align to TRBD2. The CDR3 sequence is 17 residues long. The germline V gene encodes CDR1 MDHEN and CDR2 SYDVKM. Unmatched junction bases numbered 18, after V lost 6 bases and J lost 10 bases. Supplemented by reference TRBV28 and TRBJ2-1, the full variable domain reads DVKVTQSSRYLVKRTGEKVFLECVQDMDHENMFWYRQDPGLGLRLIYFSYDVKMKEKGDIPEGYSVSREKKERFSLILESASTNQTSMYLCASSPFSPGLAEEEQFFGPGTRLTVL.

This chain joins TRBV5-4 and TRBJ2-1; 12 positions agree with TRBD2. The germline V gene has CDR1 SGHNT and CDR2 YYREEE (reference sequence). This CDR3 comprises 17 residues. The V gene end was trimmed by 3 bases and the J gene end by 1 base; junction bases not matched to a gene: 5. DNA of the CDR3: TGTGCCAGCAGCTCCACTAGCGGGAGGATTTCCTACAATGAGCAGTTCTTC. This gives the protein CASSSTSGRISYNEQFF.

The gene calls are TRBV7-9 and TRBJ2-7; D is uncertain. The CDR3 contains 14 residues. Germline CDR1 reads SEHNR; CDR2 reads FQNEAQ (reference sequence). Trimming pared 4 bases from V and 0 bases from J, leaving 10 bases between. DNA of the CDR3: TGTGCCAGCAGCTCAGCAGCGAGCTCCTACGAGCAGTACTTC. Translating it yields CASSSAASSYEQYF.